The next 14 T cell receptor beta chains were all read from a single sample in a study of T cell responses to AZD1222 COVID-19 vaccine. Clones were read by immunoSEQ multiplex PCR, and TCRdb kept only the in-frame ones, dropping some. The repertoire holds some 130,000 clones, around nine tenths seen once, with roughly 6.3% in the top ten. The sequences come from peripheral blood, collected on day 0 of AZD1222 vaccination. Every receptor here comes from an adult in good health.

This clone was seen a single time. The V call is TRBV18, the J call TRBJ2-3, with D hard to call. Germline CDR1 is KGHSH and CDR2 is LQKENI. The CDR3 has 14 amino acids. The V end lost 1 base, the J end lost 1 base, and 6 bases lay between the germline ends. The CDR3 nucleotides read TGTGCCAGCTCACCACGGTCTGGCACAGATACGCAGTATTTT. Translation gives CASSPRSGTDTQYF.

This clone came up once. The chain joins TRBV29-1 to TRBJ2-7; D call uncertain. With 4 bases removed from V and 7 bases from J, the gap between germline ends came to 20 bases. This CDR3 comprises 14 residues. Germline-derived CDR1 and CDR2 are SQVTM and ANQGSEA. The CDR3 region is CSVGSPGHLREQYF. The DNA for the CDR3 is TGCAGCGTTGGGTCCCCTGGGCACCTTCGAGAGCAGTACTTC.

The chain employs TRBV19 and TRBJ1-1; D call uncertain. V was shortened by 3 bases and J by 1 base, with 9 bases between the two germline ends. Germline CDR1 reads LNHDA; CDR2 reads SQIVND (reference sequence). The CDR3 sequence is 14 residues long. The CDR3 sequence: CASSIPSQNTEAFF. CDR3 sequence (DNA): TGTGCCAGTAGTATCCCCAGCCAGAACACTGAAGCTTTCTTT.

This chain links TRBV7-2 with TRBJ1-1; TRBD1 might be the D (6 bases). CDR1 and CDR2 (germline): SGHTA, FQGNSA. V gave up 3 bases and J gave up 8 bases, with 13 bases separating them. There are 13 residues in the CDR3. CDR3: CASSFSVQGEAFF. The CDR3 bases are TGTGCCAGCAGCTTTAGCGTACAGGGAGAAGCTTTCTTT.

This CDR3 reads CASSLGTDYGYTF. The CDR3 DNA sequence: TGTGCCAGCAGCCTCGGGACCGACTATGGCTACACCTTC. The chain is built from TRBV5-6 and TRBJ1-2; TRBD1 might be the D (5 bases). V lost 4 bases and J 3 bases, leaving 10 bases between the germline ends. In germline, CDR1 is SGHDT, CDR2 YYEEEE. The CDR3 is 13 amino acids.

The chain carries TRBV18 and TRBJ2-2; either TRBD1 or TRBD2 may supply D (5 bases each). V lost 0 bases, J lost 0 bases, and 11 bases lay in between. CDR1 KGHSH and CDR2 LQKENI come from the germline V gene. The CDR3 has 17 residues. In nucleotides, the CDR3 is TGTGCCAGCTCACCACCGCTAATGGGGGCGAACACCGGGGAGCTGTTTTTT. The encoded protein is CASSPPLMGANTGELFF. Together with reference TRBV18 and TRBJ2-2, the CDR3 gives the full variable domain: NAGVMQNPRHLVRRRGQEARLRCSPMKGHSHVYWYRQLPEEGLKFMVYLQKENIIDESGMPKERFSAEFPKEGPSILRIQQVVRGDSAAYFCASSPPLMGANTGELFFGEGSRLTVL.

The chain combines TRBV20-1 with TRBJ2-1, with D uncertain. CDR1 DFQATT and CDR2 SNEGSKA come from the germline V gene (reference sequence). The germline V and J ends were trimmed by 2 bases and 7 bases, with 6 bases remaining between them. This CDR3 is 11 amino acids long. CDR3 residues: CSARRVNEQFF. CDR3 nucleotides: TGCAGTGCTAGAAGAGTAAATGAGCAGTTCTTC.

The rearrangement links TRBV5-6 to TRBJ1-5; tentatively, D is TRBD1 (6 bases). The V end was cut by 3 bases, the J end by 0 bases, with 16 bases between. The germline CDR1 and CDR2 sequences are SGHDT and YYEEEE. There are 17 residues in the CDR3. The CDR3 DNA sequence: TGTGCCAGCAGCTCGAAGACGGACAGCCATAGCAATCAGCCCCAGCATTTT. It codes for CASSSKTDSHSNQPQHF.

The rearrangement links TRBV9 to TRBJ1-1; D is undetermined. The germline V and J ends were trimmed by 3 bases and 0 bases, with 9 bases remaining between them. The length of the CDR3 is 14 residues. The germline V gene has CDR1 SGDLS and CDR2 YYNGEE. The CDR3 nucleotides read TGTGCCAGCAGCGCCTCGATCATGAACACTGAAGCTTTCTTT. This encodes CASSASIMNTEAFF.

The J gene is TRBJ2-3, the V gene TRBV27; D gene unclear. Deletions cut 6 bases from V and 5 bases from J, with 12 bases between. The CDR3 is 13 amino acids. In germline, CDR1 is MNHEY, CDR2 SMNVEV (reference sequence). CDR3 region: CASSNRAVDTQYF. As DNA, the CDR3 is TGTGCCAGCAGCAATCGGGCCGTAGATACGCAGTATTTT.

The chain links TRBV6-2 or TRBV6-3 to TRBJ1-1; 7 nucleotides line up with TRBD1. This CDR3 is 13 amino acids long. V dropped 6 bases and J dropped 6; count of bases not matched to a gene: 7. Germline values: CDR1 MNHEY, CDR2 SVGEGT. The DNA of the CDR3 is TGTGCCAGCAGCCCACAGGGGTACTCTGAAGCTTTCTTT. This encodes CASSPQGYSEAFF.

The rearrangement uses TRBV2 and TRBJ2-1; perhaps TRBD2 as D (6 bases). The CDR3 has 12 amino acids. Trimming removed 9 bases at V and 8 bases at J, with 14 bases between. Germline CDR1 reads SNHLY; CDR2 reads FYNNEI. For the CDR3, the DNA is TGTGCCAGGGGGACTCCGCGGGATGAGCAGTTCTTC. It codes for CARGTPRDEQFF. Filled out from reference TRBV2 and TRBJ2-1, the complete variable domain reads EPEVTQTPSHQVTQMGQEVILRCVPISNHLYFYWYRQILGQKVEFLVSFYNNEISEKSEIFDDQFSVERPDGSNFTLKIRSTKLEDSAMYFCARGTPRDEQFFGPGTRLTVL.

This clone turned up a few times. This chain joins TRBV10-3 and TRBJ1-3, with no clear D. V was pared by 10 bases and J by 0 bases, with 22 bases between. Looked up from germline, CDR1 is ENHRY and CDR2 is SYGVKD. This CDR3 comprises 17 residues. The CDR3 spells CATTREGNGNSGNTIYF. The DNA of the CDR3 is TGTGCCACCACGAGGGAGGGCAATGGCAACTCTGGAAACACCATATATTTT.

The chain couples TRBV29-1 to TRBJ1-1; D not certain. CDR1 and CDR2 (germline): SQVTM, ANQGSEA. The CDR3 has 14 residues. V lost 4 bases, J lost 1 base, and 13 bases lay in between. CDR3 protein: CSVGGFFGNTEAFF. The DNA for the CDR3 is TGCAGCGTTGGGGGTTTTTTCGGGAACACTGAAGCTTTCTTT.